This T cell receptor (beta chain) was sequenced for a study of cytomegalovirus exposure and HLA in healthy donors. The CDR3 contains 15 residues. Germline V gene lookup returns CDR1 MGHRA and CDR2 YSYEKL. Trimming shortened V by 1 base and J by 2 bases, and 11 bases separated the two germline ends. Amplification used 60 Vbeta primers and 13 Jbeta primers. The protocol was immunoSEQ multiplex PCR, while the TCRdb copy is restricted to in-frame clones and leaves out a portion. Here the sample spans under 150,000 clones, around 82% being singletons. The source of this sequence is a man in his forties or fifties in good health and CMV-seronegative. The sample was PBMCs. The chain has TRBV4-1 and TRBJ2-5; D possibly corresponds to TRBD2 (7 bases). DNA of the CDR3: TGCGCCAGCAGCCAAGGGGGGGGGCGACAAGAGACCCAGTACTTC. Amino acid sequence: CASSQGGGRQETQYF.